A single sample gave rise to the 22 T cell receptor beta chains below, sequenced in a study of long-term antiretroviral therapy in people with HIV. Assay version v3.0 of immunoSEQ was used, and it was run at survey level. The method was immunoSEQ multiplex PCR; TCRdb's version includes in-frame clones alone and lacks a portion of them. The sample lists tens of thousands of clones; roughly 73% were seen once. The sequencing used unsorted PBMCs, collected 1.5 years before starting antiretroviral therapy. The source of these receptors is a man aged 18 to 35 with HIV.

In this sample, this clone turned up once. J is TRBJ1-2 and V is TRBV4-3; D gene uncertain. V dropped 0 bases and J dropped 0 bases, with 11 bases sitting between them. Looked up from germline, CDR1 is LGHNA and CDR2 is YSLEER. The CDR3 has 16 residues. Written as DNA, the CDR3 is TGCGCCAGCAGCCAAGAGGGGTCTAGAGCTAACTATGGCTACACCTTC. Protein product: CASSQEGSRANYGYTF.

The gene calls are TRBV19 and TRBJ1-3, with D unclear. Germline assignment: CDR1 LNHDA and CDR2 SQIVND (reference sequence). This CDR3 comprises 16 residues. Trimming pared 5 bases from V and 0 bases from J, leaving 14 bases between. The CDR3 DNA sequence: TGTGCCAGTAGTCCACTGATATTGCGCTCTGGAAACACCATATATTTT. Its translation: CASSPLILRSGNTIYF. Using reference TRBV19 and TRBJ1-3 for the parts outside the CDR3, the full variable domain is DGGITQSPKYLFRKEGQNVTLSCEQNLNHDAMYWYRQDPGQGLRLIYYSQIVNDFQKGDIAEGYSVSREKKESFPLTVTSAQKNPTAFYLCASSPLILRSGNTIYFGEGSWLTVV.

The V gene is TRBV9, the J gene TRBJ2-1; D call uncertain. Germline lookup yields CDR1 SGDLS and CDR2 YYNGEE. The CDR3 spans 12 residues. V lost 0 bases and J lost 13, with 11 bases in between. The CDR3 region has the DNA TGTGCCAGCAGCGTAGAGGCCAAGCCACAGTTCTTC. Protein: CASSVEAKPQFF.

The chain couples TRBV5-4 to TRBJ2-5; 8 nucleotides line up with TRBD2. J was trimmed by 4 bases and V by 4 bases; bases with no gene match: 6. The CDR3 is made up of 14 amino acids. Germline V lookup: CDR1 SGHNT, CDR2 YYREEE (reference sequence). CDR3 protein: CASSRGGDLETQYF. Here the CDR3 DNA reads TGTGCCAGCAGCCGGGGGGGGGATCTAGAGACCCAGTACTTC.

V usage is TRBV9 and J usage is TRBJ2-1; D may be TRBD1 or TRBD2 (5 bases each). From germline, CDR1 is SGDLS and CDR2 YYNGEE. This CDR3 contains 22 residues. V dropped 2 bases and J dropped 0 bases, with 30 bases sitting between them. The DNA of the CDR3 is TGTGCCAGCAGCGTCTCTAGCACGGAGTGGGGGAGTCCAATGAGCTCCTACAATGAGCAGTTCTTC. It translates to CASSVSSTEWGSPMSSYNEQFF.

This clone came up once. The chain carries TRBV19 and TRBJ1-2; D is ambiguous. Germline CDR1 LNHDA, CDR2 SQIVND (reference sequence). The CDR3 length is 14 residues. The V end was cut by 5 bases, the J end by 0 bases, with 10 bases between. CDR3 amino acids: CASSVGGANYGYTF. The CDR3 DNA follows: TGTGCCAGTAGTGTCGGCGGGGCTAACTATGGCTACACCTTC. The variable domain in full, with the rest retrieved from reference TRBV19 and TRBJ1-2, is DGGITQSPKYLFRKEGQNVTLSCEQNLNHDAMYWYRQDPGQGLRLIYYSQIVNDFQKGDIAEGYSVSREKKESFPLTVTSAQKNPTAFYLCASSVGGANYGYTFGSGTRLTVV.

The chain joins TRBV6-5 to TRBJ2-7, with no clear D. V was pared by 4 bases and J by 4 bases, with 17 bases between. The CDR3 consists of 15 residues. CDR1 and CDR2 (germline): MNHEY, SVGAGI. The CDR3 reads CASSSSPGRKYEQYF. DNA of the CDR3: TGTGCCAGCAGTTCTTCACCGGGTCGAAAATACGAGCAGTACTTC.

As DNA, the CDR3 is TGTGCCAGCACTACTGGGGGAAACACAGATACGCAGTATTTT. Protein sequence: CASTTGGNTDTQYF. J is TRBJ2-3 and V is TRBV2; either TRBD1 or TRBD2 may fit D (5 bases each). Between the trimmed V and J ends, which lost 7 bases and 2 bases, there was a span of 13 bases. Per the germline V gene, CDR1 is SNHLY and CDR2 is FYNNEI. This CDR3 contains 14 residues. Drawing the rest from reference TRBV2 and TRBJ2-3, the complete variable domain is EPEVTQTPSHQVTQMGQEVILRCVPISNHLYFYWYRQILGQKVEFLVSFYNNEISEKSEIFDDQFSVERPDGSNFTLKIRSTKLEDSAMYFCASTTGGNTDTQYFGPGTRLTVL.

The chain combines TRBV25-1 with TRBJ1-1; D unclear. V was shortened by 4 bases and J by 2 bases, with 11 bases between the two germline ends. Germline-derived CDR1 and CDR2 are MGHDK and SYGVNS. CDR3 size: 14 residues. The CDR3 protein is CASSAIGLNTEAFF. CDR3 DNA: TGTGCCAGCAGTGCCATCGGACTAAACACTGAAGCTTTCTTT.

This chain joins TRBV11-2 and TRBJ2-7, with D perhaps TRBD2 (5 bases). The V gene lost 3 bases and the J gene lost 2 bases, with 8 bases spanning the gap. The germline V gene encodes CDR1 SGHAT and CDR2 FQNNGV. The length of the CDR3 is 13 residues. CDR3 protein: CASSFDYTYEQYF. The CDR3 nucleotides are TGTGCCAGCAGCTTCGACTACACCTACGAGCAGTACTTC.

This clone was seen a single time. The chain employs TRBV5-5 and TRBJ2-7; 8 nucleotides line up with TRBD1. This CDR3 is built from 16 residues. Trimming removed 4 bases from V and 4 bases from J; junction bases left unmatched: 13. The germline V gene has CDR1 SGHKS and CDR2 YYEKEE (reference sequence). The CDR3 here is CASSHPLAGGRYEQYF. In DNA, the CDR3 is TGTGCCAGCAGCCACCCCTTGGCAGGGGGCCGGTACGAGCAGTACTTC.

J is TRBJ2-7 and V is TRBV10-3; no clear D gene. Germline V CDR1 and CDR2: ENHRY, SYGVKD. The V end was cut by 4 bases, the J end by 0 bases, with 10 bases between. This CDR3 has 14 amino acids. In nucleotides, the CDR3 is TGTGCCATCAGTGGCGGCAGGAGCTCCTACGAGCAGTACTTC. Its protein product is CAISGGRSSYEQYF.

This clone has just one count. The chain couples TRBV11-2 to TRBJ1-5; D not resolved. Germline lookup yields CDR1 SGHAT and CDR2 FQNNGV. Trimming removed 6 bases at V and 0 bases at J, with 12 bases between. The CDR3 is made up of 15 amino acids. The DNA for the CDR3 is TGTGCCAGCAGTATAGACGTCTATAGCAATCAGCCCCAGCATTTT. It encodes CASSIDVYSNQPQHF.

The chain recombines TRBV29-1 with TRBJ2-7, with a tentative D call TRBD1 (5 bases). Germline V gene lookup returns CDR1 SQVTM and CDR2 ANQGSEA. V lost 1 base and J lost 3, with 10 bases in between. There are 13 residues in the CDR3. The CDR3 here is CSVEGGYSYEQYF. The CDR3 coding sequence is TGCAGCGTTGAAGGGGGCTATAGCTACGAGCAGTACTTC.

This clone qualifies as medium-sized. The rearrangement uses TRBV7-9 and TRBJ2-3; no firm D call. Germline CDR1 and CDR2: SEHNR and FQNEAQ (reference sequence). Trimming stripped 4 bases from V and 5 bases from J, with 10 bases between. The CDR3 is 13 amino acids. In DNA form, the CDR3 reads TGTGCCAGCAGCTCATCTCTCTTAGATACGCAGTATTTT. Residues: CASSSSLLDTQYF.

V is TRBV6-1 and J is TRBJ1-1, with 8 bases matching TRBD1. The trim removed 1 base at V and 7 bases at J, leaving 11 bases unmatched. This CDR3 is built from 16 residues. Germline V CDR1 and CDR2: MNHNS, SASEGT. Written as DNA, the CDR3 is TGTGCCAGCAGTGAAGTCAGGGGGCTTTTTTACGATGAAGCTTTCTTT. This translates into CASSEVRGLFYDEAFF.

The V call is TRBV30, the J call TRBJ2-7; no clear D. V lost 2 bases and J lost 2, with 10 bases in between. The CDR3 is 13 amino acids. Germline V CDR1 and CDR2: GTSNPN, SVGIG (reference sequence). The CDR3: CAWSLSEAYEQYF. CDR3 nucleotide sequence: TGTGCCTGGAGTTTAAGTGAAGCCTACGAGCAGTACTTC.

The rearrangement uses TRBV7-2 and TRBJ1-1; 10 bases are a match to TRBD1. V trimming: 5 bases; J trimming: 0 bases; junction bases outside the gene matches: 6. Looked up from germline, CDR1 is SGHTA and CDR2 is FQGNSA. There are 16 residues in the CDR3. The CDR3 bases are TGTGCCAGCAGCAGGGACAGGGGTTGGATGAACACTGAAGCTTTCTTT. As protein: CASSRDRGWMNTEAFF.

The V call is TRBV30, the J call TRBJ1-1; D perhaps matches TRBD1 (5 bases). CDR1 is GTSNPN, CDR2 SVGIG, per germline (reference sequence). Trimming cost V 5 bases and J 7 bases, with 14 bases left between them. The CDR3 contains 12 residues. CDR3 residues: CAWGPGLIEAFF. The CDR3 region has the DNA TGTGCCTGGGGGCCGGGACTGATTGAAGCTTTCTTT.

The count of this clone is one. Other DNA variants within this sample encode the same CDR3. This chain links TRBV28 with TRBJ1-5; D remains unclear. Germline V CDR1 and CDR2: MDHEN, SYDVKM. The CDR3 sequence is 15 residues long. Trimming took off 6 bases at V and 7 bases at J, with 19 bases between the two ends. The CDR3 DNA reads as TGTGCCAGCAGCCTCTTCGGACCCGGAAAGCAGCCCCAGCATTTT. Encoded protein: CASSLFGPGKQPQHF.

This rearrangement joins TRBV2 to TRBJ2-5; D not resolved. V was shortened by 6 bases and J by 3 bases, with 14 bases between the two germline ends. The germline V gene has CDR1 SNHLY and CDR2 FYNNEI. This CDR3 is built from 14 residues. The DNA of the CDR3 is TGTGCCAGCAGGTCTACCCTTCAGGAAGAGACCCAGTACTTC. This encodes CASRSTLQEETQYF.

The chain combines TRBV19 with TRBJ1-1, with D perhaps TRBD1 (5 bases). CDR3 length: 12 amino acids. Germline V gene data show CDR1 as LNHDA and CDR2 as SQIVND (reference sequence). The ends were cut back, 4 bases at V and 11 bases at J, with 14 bases in the middle. The CDR3 sequence: CASSTGVWGAFF. CDR3 sequence (DNA): TGTGCCAGTAGTACTGGGGTTTGGGGGGCTTTCTTT.